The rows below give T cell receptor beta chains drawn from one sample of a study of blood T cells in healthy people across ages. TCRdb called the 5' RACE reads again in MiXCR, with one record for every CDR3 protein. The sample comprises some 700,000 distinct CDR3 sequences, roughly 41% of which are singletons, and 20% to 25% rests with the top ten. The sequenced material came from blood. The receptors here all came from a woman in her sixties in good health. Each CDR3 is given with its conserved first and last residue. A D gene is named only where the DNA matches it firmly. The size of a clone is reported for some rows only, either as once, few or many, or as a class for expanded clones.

TGTGCCACCAGCCGGGGGGACAGTCTAGCCAAAAACATTCAGTACTTC	CATSRGDSLAKNIQYF	NA	TRBV15	TRBJ2-4	many
TGTGCCAGCAGTTTATCGGGCGCCAGGGGCACAGATACGCAGTATTTT	CASSLSGARGTDTQYF	NA	TRBV27	TRBJ2-3	NA
TGTGCCACCAGTGGAGGGACAGGGGGACAAGAGACCCAGTACTTC	CATSGGTGGQETQYF	TRBD1	TRBV24-1	TRBJ2-5	few
TGTGCCAGCAGCTATCAAGCGGAGTCCTACGAGCAGTACTTC	CASSYQAESYEQYF	NA	TRBV5-6	TRBJ2-7	NA
TGTGCCAGCATAAACAGTGCCTTCTCCTACAATGAGCAGTTCTTC	CASINSAFSYNEQFF	NA	TRBV12-3/TRBV12-4	TRBJ2-1	few
TGTGCCGGGCGGGGGGCAGGGGACCAAGAGACCCAGTACTTC	CAGRGAGDQETQYF	TRBD2	TRBV27	TRBJ2-5	once
TGCGCCAGCAGCTTGGAGGGAGAATCCTACAATGAGCAGTACTTC	CASSLEGESYNEQYF	NA	TRBV5-1	TRBJ2-7	NA
TGTGCCAGCAGTGTAGAGGGGAGGTACGAGCAGTACTTC	CASSVEGRYEQYF	NA	TRBV12-3/TRBV12-4	TRBJ2-7	NA
TGTGCCAGCAGTTTGGCAGGGGACCAGTCCGCGAACTATGGCTACACCTTC	CASSLAGDQSANYGYTF	NA	TRBV28	TRBJ1-2	NA
TGTGCCAGCAGTTTCCCTCCCTCCACCGAGCCCCAGCATTTT	CASSFPPSTEPQHF	NA	TRBV12-3/TRBV12-4	TRBJ1-5	NA
TGCGCCACCGTTAGACAGGGCGATTACGAGCAGTACTTC	CATVRQGDYEQYF	TRBD1	TRBV28	TRBJ2-7	NA
TGTGCCAGCGGACAGGGAACAGATACGCAGTATTTT	CASGQGTDTQYF	TRBD1	TRBV5-6	TRBJ2-3	NA
TGTGCCAGCAGGCTAGCGGGGGGGCGGAATGAGCAGTTCTTC	CASRLAGGRNEQFF	TRBD2	TRBV27	TRBJ2-1	few
TGTGCCATCAGTGAGTTCCCTAGCGGGAGCACCGGGGAGCTGTTTTTT	CAISEFPSGSTGELFF	TRBD2	TRBV10-3	TRBJ2-2	NA
TGTGCCAGCAGTCGGGCCGGGACTGAAGCTTTCTTT	CASSRAGTEAFF	NA	TRBV11-2	TRBJ1-1	few
TGCAGTGCTAGTACGTTGACAGGGACTATGAACACTGAAGCTTTCTTT	CSASTLTGTMNTEAFF	TRBD1	TRBV20-1	TRBJ1-1	NA
TGCAGCTCCGGACAGGGCGGCACAGATACGCAGTATTTT	CSSGQGGTDTQYF	TRBD1	TRBV20-1	TRBJ2-3	NA
TGTGCCAGCAGTGGAGTCAGGGGAGATACGCAGTATTTT	CASSGVRGDTQYF	NA	TRBV25-1	TRBJ2-3	NA
TGTGCCAGCAGCGTAGAGCGGGAGGAGACCCAGTACTTC	CASSVEREETQYF	TRBD2	TRBV7-2	TRBJ2-5	NA
TGCAGCGCGGGAAACAGGGGGGGCGGCTACACCTTC	CSAGNRGGGYTF	TRBD1	TRBV29-1	TRBJ1-2	NA
TGTGCCAGCAGTTACTCGCAGGTTCAGAGAGAGACCCAGTACTTC	CASSYSQVQRETQYF	NA	TRBV6-5	TRBJ2-5	NA
TGTGCCAGCAGTTACCCGGGACAGGACACTGAAGCTTTCTTT	CASSYPGQDTEAFF	TRBD1	TRBV12-3/TRBV12-4	TRBJ1-1	NA
TGTGCCAGCAGCCCCTCGACAGGGGTAAGAGAGACCCAGTACTTC	CASSPSTGVRETQYF	TRBD1	TRBV3-1	TRBJ2-5	few
TGTGCCAGCAGCAACCAGGAAAACACTGAAGCTTTCTTT	CASSNQENTEAFF	NA	TRBV7-6	TRBJ1-1	NA
TGCAGCGGCGGCGGCGGGCTCTTCGGCGGCGGGGAGCTGTTTTTT	CSGGGGLFGGGELFF	NA	TRBV29-1	TRBJ2-2	once
TGCAGTGCAACTGGCCGGGCGGGAGCGAGTAACGAGCAGTACTTC	CSATGRAGASNEQYF	TRBD2	TRBV20-1	TRBJ2-7	many
TGTGCCAGCAGTCCCCGGTCGTGGGTTCAGTACTTC	CASSPRSWVQYF	NA	TRBV28	TRBJ2-4	NA
TGTGCCAGCAGCTTAGGCAGGGATCAGCCCCAGCATTTT	CASSLGRDQPQHF	NA	TRBV7-9	TRBJ1-5	few